These 16 T cell receptor beta chains share one sample of origin, sequenced in a study of response to subunit inactivated influenza vaccine (dated by TCRdb to 2016 to 2018). Library prep was done by RT-PCR. The reads were generated on an Illumina HiSeq 2500. The public sequencing data were trimmed at Q25 with fastp and processed into clonotypes with MiXCR by TCRdb, which kept only in-frame beta chains. Rows are unified per CDR3 protein, each entry keeping the most common DNA and genes. The sample table records some 550,000 distinct CDR3 sequences; around 25% of these occur just once. The ten largest clonotypes hold approximately 3% of the sample. The data were also submitted as part of a second study, on T cells expressing NK-cell markers. The second investigation adds: The TCR beta cDNA libraries were made using 5'RACE template switching, a step that added both a universal primer site and unique molecular identifiers.

The sample consisted of CD4+ T cells sorted from PBMCs, taken 12 days after vaccination. These receptors came from a man aged 50 or older who received an inactivated influenza vaccine. Donor details come from another sample of the same person, matched by shared clones.

This clonotype was seen only a few times. This chain links TRBV20-1 with TRBJ1-5; 8 nucleotides agree with TRBD1. J was trimmed by 2 bases and V by 2 bases; bases with no gene match: 2. Germline CDR1 and CDR2: DFQATT and SNEGSKA (reference sequence). The CDR3 consists of 14 residues. CDR3 DNA sequence: TGCAGTGCTAGAAAGGGACAGGGCAATCAGCCCCAGCATTTT. Its protein product is CSARKGQGNQPQHF.

This clonotype showed up many times. V usage is TRBV5-1 and J usage is TRBJ2-3; TRBD2 agrees at 14 bases. V lost 4 bases and J lost 2; bases outside the gene matches: 3. The CDR3 sequence is 16 residues long. CDR1 is SGHRS, CDR2 YFSETQ, per germline. CDR3 protein: CASSMGLAGDTDTQYF. The CDR3 nucleotides are TGCGCCAGCAGCATGGGACTAGCGGGGGACACAGATACGCAGTATTTT. The full variable domain, completed using reference TRBV5-1 and TRBJ2-3, is KAGVTQTPRYLIKTRGQQVTLSCSPISGHRSVSWYQQTPGQGLQFLFEYFSETQRNKGNFPGRFSGRQFSNSRSEMNVSTLELGDSALYLCASSMGLAGDTDTQYFGPGTRLTVL.

This chain connects TRBV20-1 to TRBJ2-1; D is tentatively TRBD1 or TRBD2 (7 bases each). The CDR3 runs to 13 residues. Trimming took off 4 bases at V and 6 bases at J, with 13 bases between the two ends. Germline V gives CDR1 DFQATT, CDR2 SNEGSKA (reference sequence). Here the CDR3 DNA reads TGCAGTGCTAAGGGAGGGGGCATCAATGAGCAGTTCTTC. Protein product: CSAKGGGINEQFF.

J is TRBJ2-5 and V is TRBV28; 7 positions match TRBD1. The CDR3 has 17 residues. The germline CDR1 and CDR2 sequences are MDHEN and SYDVKM. Trimming removed 3 bases from V and 5 bases from J; junction bases left unmatched: 15. The CDR3 nucleotides are TGTGCCAGCAGTTTCGGAAAAAGCTCAGGGGGATGGGAGACCCAGTACTTC. Translation: CASSFGKSSGGWETQYF.

V gene TRBV29-1 combines with J gene TRBJ1-4; D ambiguous. Trimming took off 2 bases at V and 4 bases at J, with 8 bases between the two ends. CDR1 and CDR2 (germline): SQVTM, ANQGSEA. The CDR3 is 13 amino acids. The CDR3 spells CSVERASNEKLFF. CDR3 coding DNA: TGCAGCGTTGAACGGGCTAGTAATGAAAAACTGTTTTTT.

This chain uses TRBV4-3 with TRBJ1-1; D is undetermined. Between the trimmed V and J ends, which lost 0 bases and 7 bases, there was a span of 9 bases. The CDR3 runs 13 residues. CDR1 is LGHNA, CDR2 YSLEER, per germline. CDR3 protein: CASSQEGGVEAFF. Written as DNA, the CDR3 is TGCGCCAGCAGCCAAGAAGGCGGGGTTGAAGCTTTCTTT.

V gene TRBV5-1 combines with J gene TRBJ1-2; no clear D. The V end was cut by 1 base, the J end by 5 bases, with 9 bases between. This CDR3 spans 13 amino acids. Germline V gene lookup returns CDR1 SGHRS and CDR2 YFSETQ. CDR3 region: CASSLMEGYGYTF. The CDR3 nucleotides are TGCGCCAGCAGCTTGATGGAGGGATATGGCTACACCTTC.

The chain is built from TRBV12-3 or TRBV12-4 and TRBJ1-1; no clear D gene. The CDR3 totals 14 residues. V was shortened by 6 bases and J by 3 bases, with 14 bases between the two germline ends. The CDR3 spells CASSLMQADTEAFF. The DNA of the CDR3 is TGTGCCAGCAGCCTAATGCAGGCGGACACTGAAGCTTTCTTT.

The rearrangement joins TRBV5-8 to TRBJ1-2; 10 bases are a match to TRBD1. Losses at the gene ends were 5 bases for V and 6 bases for J; bases not matched to a gene: 4. CDR3 length equals 13 residues. Germline V lookup: CDR1 SGHTS, CDR2 YDEGEE. DNA of the CDR3: TGTGCCAGCAGGAGACAGGGGGCCCATGGCTACACCTTC. This encodes CASRRQGAHGYTF.

In its sample, this clonotype was seen many times. The chain combines TRBV12-3 or TRBV12-4 with TRBJ2-5, with D possibly being TRBD1 (6 bases). V was clipped by 3 bases and J by 5 bases, with 13 bases between them. The CDR3 has 14 residues. The CDR3 DNA is TGTGCCAGCAGTTTCAGGTCAGGGGTGGAGACCCAGTACTTC. This gives the protein CASSFRSGVETQYF.

Only a few counts were recorded for this clonotype. The V call is TRBV3-1, the J call TRBJ2-7, with D tentatively TRBD2 (5 bases). Trimming removed 1 base at V and 6 bases at J, with 16 bases between. The germline V gene has CDR1 LGHDT and CDR2 YNNKEL (reference sequence). The CDR3 length is 15 residues. Written as DNA, the CDR3 is TGTGCCAGCAGCCAAGGCGCGTGGCTAGCCCCCGAGCAGTACTTC. Protein sequence: CASSQGAWLAPEQYF.

The chain couples TRBV29-1 to TRBJ2-2, with 9 bases matching TRBD1. The CDR3 totals 14 residues. Germline V CDR1 and CDR2: SQVTM, ANQGSEA. V shed 7 bases and J 3 bases; nucleotides not matched to a gene: 6. In DNA form, the CDR3 reads TGCAGCGCTATGTGGACAGGGGACACCGGGGAGCTGTTTTTT. Translation: CSAMWTGDTGELFF.

V usage is TRBV30 and J usage is TRBJ1-1; the match to TRBD1 covers 7 bases. Germline-derived CDR1 and CDR2 are GTSNPN and SVGIG (reference sequence). This CDR3 region has 14 residues. V was pared by 8 bases and J by 3 bases, with 12 bases of the junction left unmatched. The chain's CDR3 is CAGRQTGIDTEAFF. CDR3 sequence (DNA): TGTGCCGGAAGACAGACAGGGATAGACACTGAAGCTTTCTTT. Using reference TRBV30 and TRBJ1-1 for the parts outside the CDR3, the full variable domain is SQTIHQWPATLVQPVGSPLSLECTVEGTSNPNLYWYRQAAGRGLQLLFYSVGIGQISSEVPQNLSASRPQDRQFILSSKKLLLSDSGFYLCAGRQTGIDTEAFFGQGTRLTVV.

The V and J genes are TRBV29-1 and TRBJ2-2; the D is unclear. Germline V gene data show CDR1 as SQVTM and CDR2 as ANQGSEA. V lost 5 bases, J lost 4 bases, and 17 bases lay in between. The CDR3 has 15 residues. CDR3 loop: CSVQFGTRGTGELFF. The CDR3 DNA follows: TGCAGCGTTCAATTTGGTACACGAGGCACCGGGGAGCTGTTTTTT.

In this sample, this clonotype turned up a few times. The CDR3 region has the DNA TGTGCCAGCAGCCAAAGGGGGGAGGACCAGTACTTC. This gives the protein CASSQRGEDQYF. The genes are TRBV7-2 and TRBJ2-5, with D perhaps given as TRBD1 or TRBD2 (6 bases each). Germline loops: CDR1 SGHTA, CDR2 FQGNSA. V lost 5 bases, J lost 10 bases, and 14 bases lay in between. The CDR3 is 12 residues long. Filled out from reference TRBV7-2 and TRBJ2-5, the complete variable domain reads GAGVSQSPSNKVTEKGKDVELRCDPISGHTALYWYRQSLGQGLEFLIYFQGNSAPDKSGLPSDRFSAERTGGSVSTLTIQRTQQEDSAVYLCASSQRGEDQYFGPGTRLLVL.

This clonotype occurred a few times. The J gene is TRBJ1-1, the V gene TRBV3-1; D call uncertain. V was shortened by 2 bases and J by 2 bases, with 12 bases between the two germline ends. The length of the CDR3 is 15 residues. In germline, CDR1 is LGHDT, CDR2 YNNKEL (reference sequence). In DNA form, the CDR3 reads TGTGCCAGCAGCCAAAGGGCCATGCCTAACACTGAAGCTTTCTTT. Amino acid sequence: CASSQRAMPNTEAFF. The variable domain in full, with the rest retrieved from reference TRBV3-1 and TRBJ1-1, is DTAVSQTPKYLVTQMGNDKSIKCEQNLGHDTMYWYKQDSKKFLKIMFSYNNKELIINETVPNRFSPKSPDKAHLNLHINSLELGDSAVYFCASSQRAMPNTEAFFGQGTRLTVV.